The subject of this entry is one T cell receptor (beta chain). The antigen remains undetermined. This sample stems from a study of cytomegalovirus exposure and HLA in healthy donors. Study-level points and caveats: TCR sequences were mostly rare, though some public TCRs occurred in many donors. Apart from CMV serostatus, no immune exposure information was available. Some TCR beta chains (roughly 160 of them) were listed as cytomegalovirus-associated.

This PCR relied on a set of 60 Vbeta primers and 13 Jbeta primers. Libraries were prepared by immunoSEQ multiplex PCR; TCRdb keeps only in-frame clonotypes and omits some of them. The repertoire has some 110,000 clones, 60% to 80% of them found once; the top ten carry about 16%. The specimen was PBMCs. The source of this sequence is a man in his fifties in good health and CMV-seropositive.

The CDR3 DNA reads TGTGCCAGCAGCTTAGCTCCCTGGGGGGCCTACGAGCAGTACTTC. Protein: CASSLAPWGAYEQYF. The rearrangement links TRBV7-9 to TRBJ2-7; D might be TRBD2 (6 bases). The CDR3 totals 15 residues. V was pared by 0 bases and J by 2 bases, with 11 bases between. The germline CDR1 and CDR2 sequences are SEHNR and FQNEAQ (reference sequence). Drawing the rest from reference TRBV7-9 and TRBJ2-7, the complete variable domain is DTGVSQNPRHKITKRGQNVTFRCDPISEHNRLYWYRQTLGQGPEFLTYFQNEAQLEKSRLLSDRFSAERPKGSFSTLEIQRTEQGDSAMYLCASSLAPWGAYEQYFGPGTRLTVT.